Listed below are T cell receptor beta chains from one sample, sequenced in a study of T cell changes during pregnancy in multiple sclerosis. The assay was immunoSEQ multiplex PCR, and TCRdb's table has in-frame clones only and misses some. Of about 51,000 clones in the sample, roughly 92% are singletons; the top ten hold 0.58%. Source: CD4+ T cells from peripheral blood mononuclear cells, taken in the second trimester of pregnancy. These receptors all stem from a female donor with multiple sclerosis, enrolled in a pregnancy study. CDR3s include the opening cysteine and the closing phenylalanine or tryptophan. A D gene is named only where the DNA matches it firmly. Where a row states a size, it is once, few, many or the class of an expanded clone; other rows omit it.

abundance: -; d_gene: TRBD1; v_gene: TRBV18; j_gene: TRBJ1-6; CDR3aa: CASSPDRVPNSPLHF; CDR3nt: TGTGCCAGCTCTCCCGACAGGGTCCCTAATTCACCCCTCCACTTT
abundance: -; d_gene: -; v_gene: TRBV2; j_gene: TRBJ1-5; CDR3aa: CASSEARVGNQPQHF; CDR3nt: TGTGCCAGCAGTGAAGCGCGGGTAGGGAACCAGCCCCAGCATTTT
abundance: -; d_gene: TRBD1; v_gene: TRBV19; j_gene: TRBJ1-6; CDR3aa: CASSIDGDRDSPLHF; CDR3nt: TGTGCCAGTAGTATAGACGGCGACAGGGATTCACCCCTCCACTTT
abundance: -; d_gene: TRBD2; v_gene: TRBV7-2; j_gene: TRBJ2-1; CDR3aa: CASSFSLRGGQGEQFF; CDR3nt: TGTGCCAGCAGCTTCAGTCTTCGGGGGGGCCAGGGTGAGCAGTTCTTC
abundance: -; d_gene: TRBD1; v_gene: TRBV18; j_gene: TRBJ1-1; CDR3aa: CASSPQGQGGTEAFF; CDR3nt: TGTGCCAGCTCACCTCAAGGACAGGGCGGCACTGAAGCTTTCTTT
abundance: once; d_gene: TRBD2; v_gene: TRBV6-6; j_gene: TRBJ2-3; CDR3aa: CASRPGGEGTDTQYF; CDR3nt: TGTGCCAGCAGACCCGGGGGGGAAGGCACAGATACGCAGTATTTT
abundance: -; d_gene: -; v_gene: TRBV19; j_gene: TRBJ2-1; CDR3aa: CASSISGESYNEQFF; CDR3nt: TGTGCCAGTAGTATTTCGGGGGAGTCCTACAATGAGCAGTTCTTC
abundance: -; d_gene: TRBD1; v_gene: TRBV11-2; j_gene: TRBJ1-6; CDR3aa: CASSTWTGANNSPLHF; CDR3nt: TGTGCCAGCAGCACTTGGACAGGGGCAAATAATTCACCCCTCCACTTT
abundance: -; d_gene: -; v_gene: TRBV27; j_gene: TRBJ2-1; CDR3aa: CASSLLAQGGNNEQFF; CDR3nt: TGTGCCAGCAGTTTATTAGCCCAGGGGGGTAACAATGAGCAGTTCTTC
abundance: -; d_gene: TRBD1; v_gene: TRBV30; j_gene: TRBJ1-6; CDR3aa: CAWGTVRRTGSVESPLHF; CDR3nt: TGTGCCTGGGGGACAGTTCGCCGGACGGGGAGTGTTGAATCACCCCTCCACTTT
abundance: -; d_gene: -; v_gene: TRBV15; j_gene: TRBJ2-7; CDR3aa: CATSRTSPLYEQYF; CDR3nt: TGTGCCACCAGCAGGACTTCGCCCCTTTACGAGCAGTACTTC
abundance: -; d_gene: -; v_gene: TRBV19; j_gene: TRBJ1-1; CDR3aa: CASSTRARGSTEAFF; CDR3nt: TGTGCCAGTAGTACAAGGGCCCGGGGGAGCACTGAAGCTTTCTTT
abundance: -; d_gene: TRBD1; v_gene: TRBV2; j_gene: TRBJ1-5; CDR3aa: CASSENRGRNQPQHF; CDR3nt: TGTGCCAGCAGTGAGAACAGGGGTAGGAATCAGCCCCAGCATTTT
abundance: -; d_gene: TRBD1; v_gene: TRBV5-5; j_gene: TRBJ1-1; CDR3aa: CASSLVPGGEAFF; CDR3nt: TGTGCCAGCAGCTTGGTTCCAGGGGGGGAAGCTTTCTTT
abundance: -; d_gene: TRBD1; v_gene: TRBV14; j_gene: TRBJ2-7; CDR3aa: CASSQDGTGPYEQYF; CDR3nt: TGTGCCAGCAGCCAAGATGGGACAGGGCCCTACGAGCAGTACTTC
abundance: -; d_gene: -; v_gene: TRBV27; j_gene: TRBJ1-1; CDR3aa: CASKHRDGMVSTEAFF; CDR3nt: TGTGCCAGCAAGCACAGGGACGGGATGGTAAGCACTGAAGCTTTCTTT
abundance: -; d_gene: TRBD1; v_gene: TRBV5-6; j_gene: TRBJ1-4; CDR3aa: CASSLEGAGEKLFF; CDR3nt: TGTGCCAGCAGCTTAGAGGGGGCGGGTGAAAAACTGTTTTTT
abundance: -; d_gene: TRBD1; v_gene: TRBV4-1; j_gene: TRBJ2-1; CDR3aa: CASSRGQAAYNEQFF; CDR3nt: TGCGCCAGCAGCCGCGGACAGGCGGCTTACAATGAGCAGTTCTTC
abundance: -; d_gene: -; v_gene: TRBV4-2; j_gene: TRBJ2-2; CDR3aa: CASSQDMGGTGELFF; CDR3nt: TGTGCCAGCAGCCAAGATATGGGGGGCACCGGGGAGCTGTTTTTT
abundance: medium-sized; d_gene: -; v_gene: TRBV18; j_gene: TRBJ1-1; CDR3aa: CASSPLPQGRMNTEAFF; CDR3nt: TGTGCCAGCTCACCTCTTCCCCAGGGCCGAATGAACACTGAAGCTTTCTTT
abundance: -; d_gene: -; v_gene: TRBV7-3; j_gene: TRBJ1-1; CDR3aa: CASSPSGQGMNTEAFF; CDR3nt: TGTGCCAGCAGCCCCAGCGGGCAGGGTATGAACACTGAAGCTTTCTTT
abundance: -; d_gene: -; v_gene: TRBV9; j_gene: TRBJ2-3; CDR3aa: CASSFGNAVGTQYF; CDR3nt: TGTGCCAGCAGCTTCGGCAACGCGGTGGGTACGCAGTATTTT
abundance: -; d_gene: TRBD1; v_gene: TRBV23-1; j_gene: TRBJ2-7; CDR3aa: CASSQFHTGVEDRGTPRPYEQYF; CDR3nt: TGCGCCAGCAGTCAATTTCACACTGGGGTCGAGGACAGGGGGACTCCACGCCCCTACGAGCAGTACTTC
abundance: -; d_gene: TRBD1; v_gene: TRBV25-1; j_gene: TRBJ1-1; CDR3aa: CASSDPDRAGKAFF; CDR3nt: TGTGCCAGCAGTGACCCCGACAGGGCCGGTAAAGCTTTCTTT
abundance: -; d_gene: TRBD2; v_gene: TRBV9; j_gene: TRBJ2-5; CDR3aa: CASSAQRGMEETQYF; CDR3nt: TGTGCCAGCAGTGCCCAGCGGGGGATGGAAGAGACCCAGTACTTC
abundance: -; d_gene: TRBD1; v_gene: TRBV5-6; j_gene: TRBJ1-1; CDR3aa: CASSFLDRAPGTEAFF; CDR3nt: TGTGCCAGCAGCTTCCTGGACAGGGCGCCGGGCACTGAAGCTTTCTTT
abundance: once; d_gene: TRBD1; v_gene: TRBV7-2; j_gene: TRBJ2-5; CDR3aa: CASSPTGFGETQYF; CDR3nt: TGTGCCAGCAGCCCGACAGGGTTTGGAGAGACCCAGTACTTC
abundance: -; d_gene: -; v_gene: TRBV9; j_gene: TRBJ2-3; CDR3aa: CASSVEPDTQYF; CDR3nt: TGTGCCAGCAGCGTAGAGCCAGATACGCAGTATTTT
abundance: -; d_gene: -; v_gene: TRBV19; j_gene: TRBJ1-1; CDR3aa: CASNSFSNTEAFF; CDR3nt: TGTGCCAGTAACAGTTTCAGTAACACTGAAGCTTTCTTT
abundance: -; d_gene: -; v_gene: TRBV7-3; j_gene: TRBJ2-2; CDR3aa: CASSLSNTGELFF; CDR3nt: TGTGCCAGCAGCTTATCTAACACCGGGGAGCTGTTTTTT
abundance: once; d_gene: -; v_gene: TRBV19; j_gene: TRBJ1-1; CDR3aa: CASSPQGTEAFF; CDR3nt: TGTGCCAGTAGTCCCCAGGGCACTGAAGCTTTCTTT
abundance: -; d_gene: TRBD1; v_gene: TRBV7-2; j_gene: TRBJ2-4; CDR3aa: CASAPTGTGGRNIQYF; CDR3nt: TGTGCCAGCGCACCTACAGGGACAGGGGGCCGGAACATTCAGTACTTC
abundance: -; d_gene: -; v_gene: TRBV4-2; j_gene: TRBJ2-1; CDR3aa: CASSQSPARFDEQFF; CDR3nt: TGTGCCAGCAGCCAATCTCCAGCGAGGTTCGATGAGCAGTTCTTC
abundance: -; d_gene: TRBD1; v_gene: TRBV7-2; j_gene: TRBJ2-6; CDR3aa: CASSSSGGTGANVLTF; CDR3nt: TGTGCCAGCAGCTCCTCAGGGGGAACGGGGGCCAACGTCCTGACTTTC
abundance: -; d_gene: TRBD1; v_gene: TRBV19; j_gene: TRBJ1-2; CDR3aa: CASSFGQAKGYGYTF; CDR3nt: TGTGCCAGTAGTTTCGGACAGGCCAAGGGGTATGGCTACACCTTC
abundance: -; d_gene: -; v_gene: TRBV30; j_gene: TRBJ1-1; CDR3aa: CAWSVLEYAFF; CDR3nt: TGTGCCTGGAGTGTACTGGAGTATGCTTTCTTT
abundance: -; d_gene: TRBD1; v_gene: TRBV19; j_gene: TRBJ2-7; CDR3aa: CASSITRQGRLDEQYF; CDR3nt: TGTGCCAGTAGTATAACACGACAGGGGAGGTTGGACGAGCAGTACTTC
abundance: -; d_gene: -; v_gene: TRBV10-3; j_gene: TRBJ1-3; CDR3aa: CAITVTSGNTIYF; CDR3nt: TGTGCCATCACAGTTACCTCTGGAAACACCATATATTTT
abundance: -; d_gene: -; v_gene: TRBV27; j_gene: TRBJ1-1; CDR3aa: CASSPHGNTEAFF; CDR3nt: TGTGCCAGCAGTCCCCACGGGAACACTGAAGCTTTCTTT